This entry lists 5 T cell receptor beta chains sequenced from one sample in a study of T-cell reconstitution after alpha-beta-depleted transplantation in children. Library preparation (for TCRbeta) was performed with unique molecular identifiers. TCRdb re-called the PCR reads with MiXCR, one entry per CDR3 protein. The repertoire has nearly 350,000 distinct CDR3 sequences, roughly 17% of them found once; the top ten carry roughly two fifths. The sequencing here drew on PBMCs, mostly from graft donor cells, taken 360 days after TCRalphabeta/CD19-depleted stem cell transplant. The receptors were gathered from a male patient aged 2 to 10 who had a stem cell transplant for acute lymphoblastic leukemia, so the T cells may come from the graft donor.

This clonotype was seen once. Possible read error: a much larger clone is one base away. The chain uses TRBV12-3 or TRBV12-4 and TRBJ2-3, with D unresolved. The V gene lost 4 bases and the J gene lost 0 bases, with 14 bases spanning the gap. The CDR3 contains 16 residues. For the CDR3, the DNA is TGTGCCAGCAGTTCAGAGCTAGTGGTTAGCACAGATACGCAGTATTTT. Translation: CASSSELVVSTDTQYF.

This clonotype appeared many times. This chain links TRBV5-1 with TRBJ2-3; possibly TRBD2 for D (5 bases). Looked up from germline, CDR1 is SGHRS and CDR2 is YFSETQ. V lost 7 bases and J 2 bases, leaving 14 bases between the germline ends. This CDR3 comprises 14 residues. The CDR3 DNA sequence: TGCGCCAGCTGCGAGGACTTTCTCACAGATACGCAGTATTTT. Protein sequence: CASCEDFLTDTQYF. The full variable domain, with the rest looked up from reference TRBV5-1 and TRBJ2-3, is KAGVTQTPRYLIKTRGQQVTLSCSPISGHRSVSWYQQTPGQGLQFLFEYFSETQRNKGNFPGRFSGRQFSNSRSEMNVSTLELGDSALYLCASCEDFLTDTQYFGPGTRLTVL.

This clonotype was seen ten or more times. V gene TRBV24-1 combines with J gene TRBJ2-1, with 12 bases identical to TRBD2. This CDR3 spans 14 amino acids. Germline trimming cut 9 bases from V and 8 bases from J; bases unmatched to any gene: 7. CDR1 and CDR2 (germline): KGHDR, SFDVKD. The chain's CDR3 is CATAGLAGHDEQFF. CDR3 coding DNA: TGTGCCACCGCCGGACTAGCGGGACACGATGAGCAGTTCTTC.

This clonotype was counted a few times. The V call is TRBV9, the J call TRBJ1-1; D call uncertain. This CDR3 spans 13 amino acids. Germline assignment: CDR1 SGDLS and CDR2 YYNGEE. V was trimmed by 0 bases and J by 4 bases, leaving 7 bases between them. The CDR3 DNA reads TGTGCCAGCAGCGTAGCCCCAAGCACTGAAGCTTTCTTT. Its protein is CASSVAPSTEAFF.

This chain's CDR3 is CASSFTNEKLFF. The CDR3 DNA reads as TGTGCCAGCAGTTTCACTAATGAAAAACTGTTTTTT. The chain employs TRBV27 and TRBJ1-4; D gene ambiguous. V was clipped by 3 bases and J by 2 bases, with 1 base between them. The CDR3 totals 12 residues. Germline CDR1 MNHEY, CDR2 SMNVEV (reference sequence). The entire variable domain, with the rest obtained from reference TRBV27 and TRBJ1-4, is as follows: EAQVTQNPRYLITVTGKKLTVTCSQNMNHEYMSWYRQDPGLGLRQIYYSMNVEVTDKGDVPEGYKVSRKEKRNFPLILESPSPNQTSLYFCASSFTNEKLFFGSGTQLSVL.